Shown below are 6 T cell receptor beta chains from a single sample sequenced in a study of cytomegalovirus exposure and HLA in healthy donors. Method: immunoSEQ multiplex PCR; TCRdb's copy keeps in-frame clones and lacks some. Among 95,000 to 150,000 clones listed, about 96% were seen once. Sample: PBMCs. The receptors originated from a man between 18 and 35 years old in good health and CMV-seronegative.

V gene TRBV29-1 combines with J gene TRBJ2-1; 9 bases are a match to TRBD2. This CDR3 contains 12 residues. CDR1 SQVTM and CDR2 ANQGSEA come from the germline V gene. After removal of 4 bases from V and 10 bases from J, the junction contained 5 bases not matched to a gene. The CDR3 region is CSVASGMGEQFF. DNA for the CDR3: TGCAGCGTTGCTAGCGGGATGGGGGAGCAGTTCTTC.

The V and J genes are TRBV28 and TRBJ2-7; 9 bases match TRBD2. This CDR3 comprises 15 residues. Trimming took 4 bases from V and 7 from J; bases not matched to a gene: 11. Germline CDR1 reads MDHEN; CDR2 reads SYDVKM. DNA for the CDR3: TGTGCCAGCAGTTCCTCTGGCGGGAGGGCGGGTGAGCAGTACTTC. This translates into CASSSSGGRAGEQYF.

The chain uses TRBV19 and TRBJ1-5; no clear D. The CDR3 loop spans 14 amino acids. Germline lookup yields CDR1 LNHDA and CDR2 SQIVND (reference sequence). Trimming shortened V by 6 bases and J by 7 bases, and 16 bases separated the two germline ends. The CDR3 DNA follows: TGTGCCAGTAGGTTGAGCCGGAGCATGCAGCCCCAGCATTTT. Protein product: CASRLSRSMQPQHF. The complete variable domain, with remaining parts taken from reference TRBV19 and TRBJ1-5, reads DGGITQSPKYLFRKEGQNVTLSCEQNLNHDAMYWYRQDPGQGLRLIYYSQIVNDFQKGDIAEGYSVSREKKESFPLTVTSAQKNPTAFYLCASRLSRSMQPQHFGDGTRLSIL.

In its sample, this clone was seen once. J is TRBJ1-5 and V is TRBV5-4; 7 bases map to TRBD1. Trimming removed 0 bases from V and 3 bases from J; junction bases left unmatched: 12. There are 18 residues in the CDR3. Germline lookup yields CDR1 SGHNT and CDR2 YYREEE (reference sequence). The CDR3 is CASSLARKTGVINQPQHF. The CDR3 nucleotides are TGTGCCAGCAGCTTGGCCCGAAAAACAGGGGTGATCAATCAGCCCCAGCATTTT.

V gene TRBV5-1 combines with J gene TRBJ1-5, with a possible D match to TRBD1 (6 bases). The CDR3 length is 13 residues. The V and J ends lost 1 base and 10 bases respectively, with 12 bases between them. The V gene's germline CDR1 is SGHRS and CDR2 YFSETQ. CDR3 bases: TGCGCCAGCAGCTTGAGAGGGGGGGGACCCCAGCATTTT. Its translation is CASSLRGGGPQHF.

This chain connects TRBV28 to TRBJ2-1, with a possible D match to TRBD2 (5 bases). The germline CDR1 and CDR2 sequences are MDHEN and SYDVKM. The CDR3 covers 11 residues. V was cut by 10 bases and J by 9 bases, with 13 bases left in between. CDR3 nucleotides: TGTGCCATCGGGGATCTCGTTGAGCAGTTCTTC. Translation gives CAIGDLVEQFF. The variable domain in full, completed from reference TRBV28 and TRBJ2-1, reads DVKVTQSSRYLVKRTGEKVFLECVQDMDHENMFWYRQDPGLGLRLIYFSYDVKMKEKGDIPEGYSVSREKKERFSLILESASTNQTSMYLCAIGDLVEQFFGPGTRLTVL.